The present T cell receptor beta chain was sequenced within a study of T cell repertoires in cytomegalovirus infection. The overall study: A matching HLA type, together with CMV infection, was signaled by public TCR beta signatures. Findings and caveats of the study: Carriers of CMV plus the relevant HLA were identified by cumulative public TCR beta family frequency.

The CDR3 loop spans 16 amino acids. Germline V lookup: CDR1 LNHDA, CDR2 SQIVND (reference sequence). The germline V and J ends were trimmed by 9 bases and 0 bases, with 15 bases remaining between them. A single record per CDR3 protein comes from TCRdb applying MiXCR to the reads. The sample lists roughly 600,000 distinct CDR3 sequences; less than 25% were seen once. Concerning this clonotype itself: Its antigen is currently unknown.

Input material: CD8+ T cells from PBMCs. The TCR was taken from a human donor in good health (CMV status not recorded). Some clones in this sample may be carry-over from other donors' samples. The chain couples TRBV19 to TRBJ2-6, with D maybe TRBD1 (6 bases). The CDR3 nucleotides are TGTGCCAGCCTCGGCAGGGGATACTCTGGGGCCAACGTCCTGACTTTC. Amino acids: CASLGRGYSGANVLTF. Complete variable domain (other parts from reference TRBV19 and TRBJ2-6): DGGITQSPKYLFRKEGQNVTLSCEQNLNHDAMYWYRQDPGQGLRLIYYSQIVNDFQKGDIAEGYSVSREKKESFPLTVTSAQKNPTAFYLCASLGRGYSGANVLTFGAGSRLTVL.